This is a list of T cell receptor beta chains from one sample in a study of control samples from healthy donors and cancer patients. This table comes from immunoSEQ multiplex PCR, and its TCRdb copy is limited to in-frame clones, with some not included. The sample consists of around 230,000 clones, roughly 94% of them appearing once. The sample taken for sequencing was blood. These receptors were taken from a man between 50 and 59 years old in good health. The CDR3 runs from the conserved cysteine through the conserved F or W. Fields, in order: V gene, CDR3 length, J gene, clone size, D gene, CDR3 DNA, CDR3 protein. D genes are given only for firm matches. The size entry is marked missing in some rows and otherwise reads once, few, many or a size class.

TRBV7-9	18	TRBJ2-3	-	TRBD2	TGTGCCAGCAGCTTAGAACACGGACTAGCGGGTGGCACAGATACGCAGTATTTT	CASSLEHGLAGGTDTQYF
TRBV3-1/TRBV3-2	15	TRBJ1-5	once	-	TGTGCCAGCAGCCAAACCCGGACTCCCAATCAGCCCCAGCATTTT	CASSQTRTPNQPQHF
TRBV29-1	18	TRBJ2-6	-	-	TGCAGCGTGAGGGGCAGAACCTCATCGGCTCCCGGGGCCAACGTCCTGACTTTC	CSVRGRTSSAPGANVLTF
TRBV29-1	12	TRBJ2-1	-	TRBD1	TGCAGCTTGGGACAGGGAGGGAATGAGCAGTTCTTC	CSLGQGGNEQFF
TRBV19	16	TRBJ2-1	few	-	TGTGCCAGTAGTATATTTAGTAGGGGGGGACACAATGAGCAGTTCTTC	CASSIFSRGGHNEQFF
TRBV2	14	TRBJ1-2	once	TRBD1	TGTGCCAGCAAACTCCGGGACAGGGTCGCCGGCTACACCTTC	CASKLRDRVAGYTF
TRBV16	18	TRBJ1-2	-	-	TGTGCCAGCAGCCAATCTCTGGTAACCTCCCCCCCACCATATGGCTACACCTTC	CASSQSLVTSPPPYGYTF
TRBV12-3/TRBV12-4	13	TRBJ1-6	once	-	TGTGCCAGCACCTCCCTACCCTATTCACCCCTCCACTTT	CASTSLPYSPLHF
TRBV18	15	TRBJ1-5	-	-	TGTGCCAGCTCCGAGACAACGAATAGCAATCAGCCCCAGCATTTT	CASSETTNSNQPQHF
TRBV18	14	TRBJ1-4	-	-	TGTGCCAGCTCATCCCAGGGAGGTAATGAAAAACTGTTTTTT	CASSSQGGNEKLFF
TRBV28	12	TRBJ1-2	-	-	TGTGCCAGCAGACTGATAGGGGCCGGCTACACCTTC	CASRLIGAGYTF
TRBV7-2	11	TRBJ1-1	-	-	TGTGCCAGCAGTTCGTACACTGAAGCTTTCTTT	CASSSYTEAFF
TRBV4-1	15	TRBJ1-1	-	-	TGCGCCAGCAGATCAATGCTCGGGGCAAACACTGAAGCTTTCTTT	CASRSMLGANTEAFF
TRBV6-5	16	TRBJ1-6	-	-	TGTGCCAGCAGTTCGCCGACAGTCCCCTATAATTCACCCCTCCACTTT	CASSSPTVPYNSPLHF
TRBV15	17	TRBJ1-5	once	-	TGTGCCACCAGCAGAGGGGCCAGGACCTATAGCAATCAGCCCCAGCATTTT	CATSRGARTYSNQPQHF
TRBV3-1/TRBV3-2	13	TRBJ1-1	-	-	TGTGCTAGCAGCCCAAACAAGGTCACTGAAGCTTTCTTT	CASSPNKVTEAFF
TRBV15	15	TRBJ2-5	-	-	TGTGCCACCAGCAGAGACCCGGGTACGCTGAGGGCCCAGTACTTC	CATSRDPGTLRAQYF
TRBV4-1	15	TRBJ2-4	-	-	TGCGCCAGCAGCCCAGCCCACTACGGGGAAAACATTCAGTACTTC	CASSPAHYGENIQYF
TRBV19	13	TRBJ2-1	-	TRBD1	TGTGCCAGCTCACCGGGACAGGGGAGGGCTGCCTTCTTC	CASSPGQGRAAFF
TRBV7-9	15	TRBJ1-1	-	-	TGTGCCAGCAGCATTGAGGCGATTGCGGACACTGAAGCTTTCTTT	CASSIEAIADTEAFF
TRBV27	15	TRBJ2-2	-	TRBD1	TGTGCCAGCAGTTCAGGGACAGGGTCCACCGGGGAGCTGTTTTTT	CASSSGTGSTGELFF
TRBV5-1	14	TRBJ2-7	-	-	TGCGCCAGCAGCTTGTCCCCCGACCTTTACGAGCAGTACTTC	CASSLSPDLYEQYF
TRBV2	11	TRBJ2-2	few	-	TGTGCCATCACTAGCACCGGGGAGCTGTTTTTT	CAITSTGELFF
TRBV29-1	16	TRBJ2-1	once	-	TGCAGCGTTGAAGGCGGGGGCAGGGGGTCATACAATGAGCAGTTCTTC	CSVEGGGRGSYNEQFF
TRBV20-1	10	TRBJ2-4	-	-	TGCAGCGCAGCTGTGGGACCCGGCTACTTC	CSAAVGPGYF
TRBV7-9	13	TRBJ1-1	-	-	TGTGCCAGCAGCCCAAAGGGGGTTCCTGAAGCTTTCTTT	CASSPKGVPEAFF
TRBV6-5	13	TRBJ1-1	-	-	TGTGCCAGCAAGGGCGGATTGAACACTGAAGCTTTCTTT	CASKGGLNTEAFF
TRBV18	16	TRBJ2-5	-	TRBD2	TGTGCCAGCTCACCAACGGCGGGGGGGTACCAAGAGACCCAGTACTTC	CASSPTAGGYQETQYF
TRBV30	12	TRBJ1-3	few	-	TGTGCCTGGAGTGTACTTGGAAACACCATATATTTT	CAWSVLGNTIYF
TRBV18	16	TRBJ1-1	once	TRBD1	TGTGCCAGCTCACCTGGGACAGGGACTCTCGACACTGAAGCTTTCTTT	CASSPGTGTLDTEAFF
TRBV11-2	15	TRBJ2-7	-	TRBD2	TGTGCCAGCAGCCGGACTAGCGGGGACTCCTACGAGCAGTACTTC	CASSRTSGDSYEQYF
TRBV5-1	14	TRBJ1-1	-	-	TGCGCCAGCAGCTTCATGGGCGGAGACACTGAAGCTTTCTTT	CASSFMGGDTEAFF
TRBV5-1	11	TRBJ2-1	few	-	TGCGCCAGCAGCTTGTCCGATGAGCAGTTCTTC	CASSLSDEQFF
TRBV5-8	15	TRBJ1-6	-	-	TGTGCCAGCAGCTTGGGGCGACTGATTAATTCACCCCTCCACTTT	CASSLGRLINSPLHF
TRBV28	14	TRBJ1-5	-	-	TGTGCCAGCAGTAGAAGGTGGGGTAATCAGCCCCAGCATTTT	CASSRRWGNQPQHF
TRBV30	15	TRBJ1-4	-	TRBD1	TGTGCCTGGAGTGCACAGGGGCTTACTGGTGAAAAACTGTTTTTT	CAWSAQGLTGEKLFF
TRBV27	13	TRBJ1-1	-	-	TGTGCCAGCAGTTTCCGACCGAACACTGAAGCTTTCTTT	CASSFRPNTEAFF
TRBV28	13	TRBJ1-1	-	-	TGTGCCAGCAGTCCGTTAGGTAGCACTGAAGCTTTCTTT	CASSPLGSTEAFF
TRBV10-1	12	TRBJ1-5	-	-	TGCGCCAGCGGGCCTAGCAATCAGCCCCAGCATTTT	CASGPSNQPQHF
TRBV6-5	15	TRBJ1-6	-	-	TGTGCCAGCAGTTACCAGGGGCCCAATAGTTCACCCCTCCACTTT	CASSYQGPNSSPLHF
TRBV5-5	16	TRBJ2-2	-	-	TGTGCCAGCAGCCCCTGGGGGGCGCTGAACACCGGGGAGCTGTTTTTT	CASSPWGALNTGELFF
TRBV6-5	16	TRBJ1-1	few	-	TGTGCCAGCAGTTACCCCGGGACACAAGCGAACACTGAAGCTTTCTTT	CASSYPGTQANTEAFF
TRBV6-6	16	TRBJ1-3	-	-	TGTGCCAGCATACCCTCACCCGTCCCCTCTGGAAACACCATATATTTT	CASIPSPVPSGNTIYF
TRBV6-2/TRBV6-3	17	TRBJ2-5	-	TRBD1	TGTGCCAGCAGTATACGGACAGGGGGCGGATTGAGGGAGACCCAGTACTTC	CASSIRTGGGLRETQYF
TRBV19	12	TRBJ1-2	-	-	TGTGCCAGTAGAGACTATCAGGGAGGCTACACCTTC	CASRDYQGGYTF
TRBV24-1	15	TRBJ2-3	-	-	TGTGCCACCAGTGATTTAGGAGGGGGCACAGATACGCAGTATTTT	CATSDLGGGTDTQYF
TRBV4-3	16	TRBJ1-3	-	-	TGCGCCAGCAGCCGAGGGGTGGGGAGCGCTGGAAACACCATATATTTT	CASSRGVGSAGNTIYF
TRBV5-1	14	TRBJ1-5	-	TRBD1	TGCGCCAGCAGCCACGACAGGGTGGTCCAGCCCCAGCATTTT	CASSHDRVVQPQHF
TRBV6-5	15	TRBJ1-6	once	-	TGTGCCAGCAAGTCCGGTCCCACAGTGAATTCACCCCTCCACTTT	CASKSGPTVNSPLHF
TRBV3-1/TRBV3-2	15	TRBJ2-5	-	-	TGTGCCAGCAGCCAAGTTGGAATCGCTCAAGAGACCCAGTACTTC	CASSQVGIAQETQYF
TRBV6-2/TRBV6-3	12	TRBJ2-3	-	-	TGTGCCAGCAGTTACAGGGAAGATACGCAGTATTTT	CASSYREDTQYF
TRBV11-2	13	TRBJ2-3	-	-	TGTGCCAGCATGGTAGCTGGCACAGATACGCAGTATTTT	CASMVAGTDTQYF
TRBV25-1	15	TRBJ1-5	-	-	TGTGCCAGCAGCTGGGGATCGGGAAGCAATCAGCCCCAGCATTTT	CASSWGSGSNQPQHF
TRBV5-1	16	TRBJ2-4	-	-	TGCGCCAGCAGCTGGGACGCCTCTCGGGGCAAAAACATTCAGTACTTC	CASSWDASRGKNIQYF
TRBV7-9	15	TRBJ1-1	-	-	TGTGCCAGCAGCTTACCCAGAGAAGGGAACACTGAAGCTTTCTTT	CASSLPREGNTEAFF
TRBV24-1	12	TRBJ2-6	-	-	TGTGCCACCAGTGCACCCCAAGGAGTCCTGACTTTC	CATSAPQGVLTF
TRBV2	15	TRBJ2-3	-	-	TGTGCCAGCGGGCCAACCCTGTCTAGCACAGATACGCAGTATTTT	CASGPTLSSTDTQYF
TRBV5-4	13	TRBJ1-5	-	-	TGTGCCAGCAGCTTGAGCCAGAACCAGCCCCAGCATTTT	CASSLSQNQPQHF
TRBV6-1	16	TRBJ1-1	-	-	TGTGCCAGCAGTGACGTACATCGACCGGGCCCCTCGTGGGCTTTCTTT	CASSDVHRPGPSWAFF